The 25 T cell receptor beta chains listed next were all sequenced from one sample in a study of T cell repertoires in cytomegalovirus infection. MiXCR was run by TCRdb on the reads, yielding one entry per CDR3 protein. The sample yields about 140,000 distinct CDR3 sequences, about 6.5% seen once. Sequencing input: PBMCs. The receptor source for this set is a human donor in good health (CMV status not recorded). Some clones in this sample may be carry-over from other donors' samples.

The chain employs TRBV11-2 and TRBJ2-3; perhaps TRBD2 as D (5 bases). The CDR3 runs to 14 residues. V shed 7 bases and J shed 5 bases, with 16 bases lying between them. Germline V gene data show CDR1 as SGHAT and CDR2 as FQNNGV. CDR3 bases: TGTGCCAGCAAGCTAGCCTTGTTCAAAGATACGCAGTATTTT. Protein sequence: CASKLALFKDTQYF. Full variable domain (rest looked up from reference TRBV11-2 and TRBJ2-3): EAGVAQSPRYKIIEKRQSVAFWCNPISGHATLYWYQQILGQGPKLLIQFQNNGVVDDSQLPKDRFSAERLKGVDSTLKIQPAKLEDSAVYLCASKLALFKDTQYFGPGTRLTVL.

This clonotype was observed many times. The V and J genes are TRBV29-1 and TRBJ2-3; perhaps TRBD2 as D (6 bases). The CDR3 runs 14 residues. Deletions cut 6 bases from V and 6 bases from J, with 19 bases between. Germline V gene sequence: CDR1 SQVTM, CDR2 ANQGSEA. The CDR3 protein is CSVAGGPQSDTQYF. The CDR3 DNA follows: TGCAGCGTCGCCGGGGGACCGCAATCGGATACGCAGTATTTT.

This clonotype was picked up many times. This rearrangement joins TRBV7-2 to TRBJ1-1; D not resolved. The V gene lost 4 bases and the J gene lost 0 bases, with 6 bases spanning the gap. The germline V gene encodes CDR1 SGHTA and CDR2 FQGNSA. This CDR3 has 13 amino acids. The DNA of the CDR3 is TGTGCCAGCAGCTCTGCCTTGAACACTGAAGCTTTCTTT. This translates into CASSSALNTEAFF.

The sample holds a few counts of this clonotype. The V and J genes are TRBV20-1 and TRBJ2-1, with 10 bases lining up with TRBD2. V gave up 2 bases and J gave up 6 bases; unmatched junction bases: 4. Germline V gene sequence: CDR1 DFQATT, CDR2 SNEGSKA (reference sequence). The CDR3 has 14 residues. CDR3 nucleotide sequence: TGCAGTGCTAGAAGCGGGGGGGCCACCAATGAGCAGTTCTTC. Its translation: CSARSGGATNEQFF.

This clonotype was counted many times. This chain joins TRBV6-6 and TRBJ2-1; 7 nucleotides agree with TRBD1. Germline V gene data show CDR1 as MNHNY and CDR2 as SVGAGI (reference sequence). This CDR3 spans 16 amino acids. Trimming took 0 bases from V and 0 from J; bases not matched to a gene: 2. The CDR3 DNA reads as TGTGCCAGCAGTTACTCGACAGGGAGCTCCTACAATGAGCAGTTCTTC. Its protein is CASSYSTGSSYNEQFF.

This clonotype has ten or more counts. This chain uses TRBV7-2 with TRBJ2-3, with TRBD2 matching 9 bases. With 7 bases clipped from V and 1 base from J, the junction kept 6 bases outside the gene matches. There are 15 residues in the CDR3. CDR1 and CDR2 (germline): SGHTA, FQGNSA. The CDR3 DNA follows: TGTGCCAGCAAGCCGCGGGGGGGTGGCACAGATACGCAGTATTTT. Residues: CASKPRGGGTDTQYF.

This chain uses TRBV6-2 or TRBV6-3 with TRBJ1-4; D is ambiguous. CDR1 is MNHEY and CDR2 is SVGEGT in the germline V gene. This CDR3 region has 12 residues. The ends were cut back, 2 bases at V and 7 bases at J, with 5 bases in the middle. This CDR3 is CASSYGGEKLFF. Here the CDR3 DNA reads TGTGCCAGCAGTTACGGAGGTGAAAAACTGTTTTTT.

This clonotype was detected a few times. The chain has TRBV29-1 and TRBJ2-7, with D possibly being TRBD1 (5 bases). Germline CDR1 and CDR2: SQVTM and ANQGSEA. The CDR3 runs to 12 residues. The V end was cut by 1 base, the J end by 4 bases, with 8 bases between. The chain's CDR3 is CSVEVSGYEQYF. As DNA, the CDR3 is TGCAGCGTTGAAGTGTCAGGGTACGAGCAGTACTTC.

This clonotype was seen ten or more times. This chain uses TRBV12-3 or TRBV12-4 with TRBJ1-5, with D perhaps matching TRBD1 (5 bases). The CDR3 has 17 residues. Trimming left V 5 bases short and J 4 bases short, with 21 bases between. CDR3 residues: CASSPRVGAYQNQPQHF. CDR3 nucleotides: TGTGCCAGCAGTCCCCGGGTAGGGGCTTATCAAAATCAGCCCCAGCATTTT.

In this sample, this clonotype turned up many times. The chain has TRBV6-5 and TRBJ2-7; 8 bases are shared with TRBD1. The germline CDR1 and CDR2 sequences are MNHEY and SVGAGI. V gave up 5 bases and J gave up 3 bases; unmatched junction bases: 12. There are 16 residues in the CDR3. This chain's CDR3 is CASSRPNRGSVYEQYF. The DNA for the CDR3 is TGTGCCAGCAGTAGACCAAACAGGGGGAGCGTCTACGAGCAGTACTTC.

This clonotype was detected only a few times. The chain recombines TRBV6-2 or TRBV6-3 with TRBJ2-2; the D gene is possibly TRBD1 (6 bases). Trimming shortened V by 6 bases and J by 4 bases, and 12 bases separated the two germline ends. The length of the CDR3 is 14 residues. Germline V CDR1 and CDR2: MNHEY, SVGEGT. CDR3 sequence reads: CASRLGQPTGELFF. The CDR3 nucleotides are TGTGCCAGCAGACTCGGACAGCCCACCGGGGAGCTGTTTTTT.

There are many counts of this clonotype. The chain is built from TRBV7-6 and TRBJ1-6; D might be TRBD1 (6 bases). The CDR3 extends over 16 amino acids. The germline gives CDR1 SGHVS, CDR2 FNYEAQ. Trimming took off 0 bases at V and 10 bases at J, with 16 bases between the two ends. This CDR3 is CASSLASGAQGSPLHF. In nucleotides, the CDR3 is TGTGCCAGCAGCTTAGCGTCGGGGGCCCAGGGGTCACCCCTCCACTTT.

This clonotype was seen a few times. V gene TRBV29-1 combines with J gene TRBJ1-2; TRBD1 is a possible D gene (6 bases). CDR1 is SQVTM and CDR2 is ANQGSEA in the germline V gene. Trimming cost V 0 bases and J 4 bases, with 21 bases left between them. CDR3 length equals 17 residues. Here the CDR3 reads CSVEEVEWGAILYGYTF. The CDR3 bases are TGCAGCGTTGAAGAGGTGGAATGGGGGGCGATACTCTATGGCTACACCTTC.

This clonotype has only a few counts. This rearrangement joins TRBV7-9 to TRBJ1-1; 7 bases match TRBD1. CDR1 and CDR2 from the germline V gene are SEHNR and FQNEAQ (reference sequence). The J segment lost 4 bases and the V segment lost 10 bases, leaving 9 bases of the junction unmatched. The CDR3 is 13 residues long. For the CDR3, the DNA is TGTGCCACCTTAGGCAACAGGGGCACTGAAGCTTTCTTT. Residues: CATLGNRGTEAFF.

This clonotype was seen ten or more times. The chain employs TRBV7-2 and TRBJ2-1; 8 nucleotides match TRBD2. V lost 5 bases to trimming and J lost 5 bases; unmatched junction nucleotides: 8. CDR1 and CDR2 from the germline V gene are SGHTA and FQGNSA. CDR3 length: 15 amino acids. CDR3 nucleotide sequence: TGTGCCAGCAGCATATCTAGCGGGTTAAACAATGAGCAGTTCTTC. Its protein is CASSISSGLNNEQFF.

This clonotype has at least ten counts. The chain employs TRBV20-1 and TRBJ1-4; no definite D call. This CDR3 contains 14 residues. Looked up from germline, CDR1 is DFQATT and CDR2 is SNEGSKA (reference sequence). V shed 3 bases and J shed 7 bases, with 15 bases lying between them. The DNA for the CDR3 is TGCAGTGCTAGTGCTGTTGTGGGCTCTGAAAAACTGTTTTTT. It codes for CSASAVVGSEKLFF.

This clonotype was detected many times. V and J are TRBV12-3 or TRBV12-4 and TRBJ2-3, with TRBD2 matching over 7 bases. CDR3 length equals 14 residues. The ends lost 3 bases at V and 4 bases at J; junction bases unmatched: 4. CDR3 residues: CASSFTSVADTQYF. In DNA form, the CDR3 reads TGTGCCAGCAGTTTCACTAGCGTGGCAGATACGCAGTATTTT.

This clonotype was seen repeatedly, ten times or more. The V call is TRBV7-2, the J call TRBJ1-5; D gene unclear. From germline, CDR1 is SGHTA and CDR2 FQGNSA. The V end was cut by 2 bases, the J end by 2 bases, with 7 bases between. CDR3 length equals 14 residues. As DNA, the CDR3 is TGTGCCAGCAGCTTAAGAACTGGCAATCAGCCCCAGCATTTT. It translates to CASSLRTGNQPQHF.

The chain joins TRBV5-5 to TRBJ2-2; 8 bases map to TRBD2. CDR1 and CDR2 (germline): SGHKS, YYEKEE (reference sequence). With 1 base clipped from V and 5 bases from J, the junction kept 7 bases outside the gene matches. The CDR3 has 16 residues. The CDR3: CASSLMGLVETGELFF. Written as DNA, the CDR3 is TGTGCCAGCAGCTTGATGGGACTAGTGGAGACCGGGGAGCTGTTTTTT.

The table lists this clonotype with many counts. This sequence joins TRBV7-8 and TRBJ1-1, with no clear D. The CDR3 has 16 residues. Germline loops: CDR1 SGHVS, CDR2 FQNEAQ. V lost 2 bases and J lost 6, with 19 bases in between. This chain's CDR3 is CASSLLMTGKWAEAFF. CDR3 coding DNA: TGTGCCAGCAGCTTATTGATGACGGGGAAGTGGGCTGAAGCTTTCTTT.

J is TRBJ1-1 and V is TRBV4-1; D not certain. Germline loops: CDR1 MGHRA, CDR2 YSYEKL. Trimming cost V 4 bases and J 1 base, with 10 bases left between them. There are 14 residues in the CDR3. CDR3 residues: CASSRSTENTEAFF. The CDR3 DNA reads as TGCGCCAGCAGCCGATCTACAGAGAACACTGAAGCTTTCTTT.

The chain uses TRBV19 and TRBJ1-3, with D hard to call. From germline, CDR1 is LNHDA and CDR2 SQIVND (reference sequence). This CDR3 is built from 13 residues. Between the trimmed V and J ends, which lost 5 bases and 2 bases, there was a span of 7 bases. This chain's CDR3 is CASSFRAGNTIYF. The CDR3 region has the DNA TGTGCCAGTAGTTTCCGGGCTGGAAACACCATATATTTT.

This clonotype was found many times. The V and J genes are TRBV20-1 and TRBJ1-2; D is uncertain. The CDR3 contains 14 residues. The V gene's germline CDR1 is DFQATT and CDR2 SNEGSKA (reference sequence). The ends were cut back, 3 bases at V and 7 bases at J, with 18 bases in the middle. CDR3 loop: CSASPLRGGSGYTF. In nucleotides, the CDR3 is TGCAGTGCTAGCCCTCTGCGGGGAGGAAGTGGCTACACCTTC.

In its sample, this clonotype was seen a few times. The rearrangement uses TRBV12-3 or TRBV12-4 and TRBJ1-2; no definite D call. The CDR3 length is 20 residues. V was shortened by 2 bases and J by 6 bases, with 31 bases between the two germline ends. The CDR3 DNA reads TGTGCCAGCAGTTTATGGGATTTCGAAGGTCGTTGGATCACCAATAATGGCTACACCTTC. Residues: CASSLWDFEGRWITNNGYTF.

The rearrangement uses TRBV7-3 and TRBJ2-1; 7 bases are a match to TRBD2. The CDR3 is 15 amino acids. Germline V gene lookup returns CDR1 SGHTA and CDR2 FQGTGA. V was pared by 1 base and J by 4 bases, with 4 bases of the junction left unmatched. The DNA of the CDR3 is TGTGCCAGCAGCTTAAGCCCCGGGGGGTACAATGAGCAGTTCTTC. Protein: CASSLSPGGYNEQFF.